These T cell receptor beta chains were read from a single sample in a study of T cell responses to AZD1222 COVID-19 vaccine. Sequencing was performed with immunoSEQ multiplex PCR; in TCRdb, only in-frame clones are kept and a portion is missing. The repertoire includes 95,000 to 150,000 clones, about 93% of them detected once, and 4% to 5% sits in the top ten. The material was peripheral blood, obtained 28 days after the second dose of the MenACWY control vaccine. Every receptor here comes from an adult who received the MenACWY meningococcal vaccine as a control. CDR3s include the opening cysteine and the closing phenylalanine or tryptophan. The order of the fields is clone size, V gene, J gene, D gene, CDR3 protein, CDR3 DNA. D genes are given only for firm matches. Some rows mark clone size as missing; the rest say once, few, many or name a class of expanded clone.

>.|TRBV7-2|TRBJ1-2|.
CASSLAGGNYGYTF
TGTGCCAGCAGCTTAGCAGGGGGGAACTATGGCTACACCTTC
>few|TRBV27|TRBJ1-2|.
CASSFIGQELYGYTF
TGTGCCAGCAGTTTTATCGGGCAGGAGCTGTATGGCTACACCTTC
>.|TRBV3-1/TRBV3-2|TRBJ2-2|.
CASSQGWQNTGELFF
TGTGCCAGCAGCCAAGGCTGGCAGAACACCGGGGAGCTGTTTTTT
>.|TRBV18|TRBJ1-2|.
CASSLPGLYGYTF
TGTGCCAGCTCACTTCCGGGACTATATGGCTACACCTTC
>.|TRBV7-2|TRBJ2-1|TRBD1
CASSLMGQQDEQFF
TGTGCCAGCAGCCTTATGGGACAGCAAGATGAGCAGTTCTTC
>.|TRBV19|TRBJ2-5|.
CASKGLRETQYF
TGTGCCAGCAAAGGGTTGCGAGAGACCCAGTACTTC
>few|TRBV6-2/TRBV6-3|TRBJ2-2|TRBD2
CASSYFPGTSGGSYTGELFF
TGTGCCAGCAGTTACTTTCCAGGGACTAGCGGGGGGTCATACACCGGGGAGCTGTTTTTT
>.|TRBV10-2|TRBJ2-1|TRBD1
CASRLQGALYNEQFF
TGCGCCAGCAGATTACAGGGGGCTCTGTACAATGAGCAGTTCTTC
>.|TRBV7-6|TRBJ2-3|.
CASSRDRGDTQYF
TGTGCCAGCAGCCGAGATAGAGGGGATACGCAGTATTTT
>.|TRBV9|TRBJ1-1|.
CASREGEGRGAGFF
TGTGCCAGCAGAGAGGGCGAGGGGCGCGGAGCTGGTTTCTTT
>.|TRBV5-1|TRBJ1-2|.
CASSGDGGSSGGYTF
TGCGCCAGCAGCGGGGATGGGGGCTCTTCGGGTGGCTACACCTTC
>.|TRBV6-4|TRBJ2-2|.
CASSDEWGPVAGELFF
TGTGCCAGCAGTGACGAGTGGGGGCCAGTGGCCGGGGAGCTGTTTTTT
>once|TRBV2|TRBJ1-3|.
CASSVNGASGNTIYF
TGTGCCAGCAGCGTCAACGGAGCCTCTGGAAACACCATATATTTT
>.|TRBV21-1|TRBJ1-2|.
CASSKRRHEDYGYTF
TGTGCCAGCAGCAAAAGACGGCACGAAGACTATGGCTACACCTTC
>.|TRBV5-4|TRBJ2-5|TRBD2
CASSPGVGLAEQETQYF
TGTGCCAGCAGCCCCGGAGTGGGACTAGCTGAGCAAGAGACCCAGTACTTC
>.|TRBV29-1|TRBJ1-1|.
CSAGGGTEAFF
TGCAGCGCGGGGGGGGGCACTGAAGCTTTCTTT